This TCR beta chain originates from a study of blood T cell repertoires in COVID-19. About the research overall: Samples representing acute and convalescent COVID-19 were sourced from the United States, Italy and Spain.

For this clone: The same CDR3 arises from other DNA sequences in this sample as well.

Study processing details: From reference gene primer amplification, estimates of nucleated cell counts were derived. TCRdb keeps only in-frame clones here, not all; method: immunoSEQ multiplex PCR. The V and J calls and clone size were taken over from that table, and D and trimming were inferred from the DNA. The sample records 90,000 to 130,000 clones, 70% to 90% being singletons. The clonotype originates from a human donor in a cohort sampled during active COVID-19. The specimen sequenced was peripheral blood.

DNA for the CDR3: TGTGCCAGCAGTTCCGCCCGGTATGAGCAGTACTTC. As protein: CASSSARYEQYF. V and J are TRBV28 and TRBJ2-7, with no clear D. Germline V gene data show CDR1 as MDHEN and CDR2 as SYDVKM. The CDR3 length is 12 residues. V was cut by 4 bases and J by 7 bases, with 11 bases left in between.